The 22 T cell receptor beta chains in this list originate from one sample, sequenced in a study of T cells in Graves' hyperthyroidism and ophthalmopathy. RNA transcripts were the template for amplifying TCR beta CDR3 regions. In the first-round RT-PCR of the TCR CDR3, the HTBI primer set was used. MiXCR was run by TCRdb on the multiplex PCR reads, yielding one entry per CDR3 protein. This repertoire shows around 500,000 distinct CDR3 sequences, roughly 15% found once; its top ten account for about 15%. The material sequenced was blood. The origin of the receptors is a woman in her 40s with Graves' hyperthyroidism.

This clonotype was recorded many times. This chain links TRBV12-3 or TRBV12-4 with TRBJ2-5, with 7 bases matching TRBD1. J was trimmed by 4 bases and V by 6 bases; bases with no gene match: 8. The CDR3 contains 14 residues. The CDR3 sequence: CASSQTGFGETQYF. For the CDR3, the DNA is TGTGCCAGCAGCCAGACAGGGTTTGGAGAGACCCAGTACTTC.

This clonotype was recorded a few times. The V and J genes are TRBV2 and TRBJ1-5, with D possibly TRBD1 on 5 matching bases. Looked up from germline, CDR1 is SNHLY and CDR2 is FYNNEI. Trimming took 3 bases from V and 5 from J, leaving 14 bases between them. The length of the CDR3 is 15 residues. The CDR3 DNA reads as TGTGCCAGCAGTGAGTGGGGGAACGGGGATCAGCCCCAGCATTTT. It translates to CASSEWGNGDQPQHF.

In its sample, this clonotype was seen a few times. V usage is TRBV6-6 and J usage is TRBJ1-2; D is possibly TRBD1 (6 bases). Per germline, CDR1 MNHNY and CDR2 SVGAGI (reference sequence). V lost 2 bases and J 4 bases, leaving 20 bases between the germline ends. The CDR3 runs 17 residues. The CDR3 here is CASSYDSNTGKVYGYTF. The CDR3 DNA is TGTGCCAGCAGTTACGACTCTAACACAGGGAAGGTCTATGGCTACACCTTC.

The chain recombines TRBV20-1 with TRBJ2-3; the D gene is possibly TRBD2 (6 bases). The CDR3 contains 15 residues. Germline lookup yields CDR1 DFQATT and CDR2 SNEGSKA (reference sequence). The V end was cut by 0 bases, the J end by 1 base, with 11 bases between. The chain's CDR3 is CSARDLTGGTDTQYF. CDR3 in DNA: TGCAGTGCTAGAGATCTAACGGGAGGCACAGATACGCAGTATTTT.

This clonotype was seen repeatedly, ten times or more. The chain uses TRBV28 and TRBJ2-2; the D is unclear. V shed 5 bases and J shed 7 bases, with 20 bases lying between them. Germline assignment: CDR1 MDHEN and CDR2 SYDVKM. This CDR3 has 16 amino acids. The CDR3 is CASSVRAVGRLGELFF. The CDR3, as DNA: TGTGCCAGCAGTGTACGGGCAGTCGGACGGCTCGGGGAGCTGTTTTTT.

In its sample, this clonotype was seen many times. V is TRBV20-1 and J is TRBJ1-5; maybe TRBD1 (5 bases). Trimming took 6 bases from V and 3 from J, leaving 18 bases between them. CDR3 length equals 15 residues. Looked up from germline, CDR1 is DFQATT and CDR2 is SNEGSKA (reference sequence). In DNA form, the CDR3 reads TGCAGTGCACATCGTGCAGGGTTAGACAATCAGCCCCAGCATTTT. It yields the protein CSAHRAGLDNQPQHF.

This clonotype was counted many times. This rearrangement joins TRBV28 to TRBJ2-7; D assignment may be TRBD1 or TRBD2 (5 bases each). The V gene's germline CDR1 is MDHEN and CDR2 SYDVKM. The V end lost 6 bases, the J end lost 7 bases, and 13 bases lay between the germline ends. This CDR3 contains 12 residues. In DNA form, the CDR3 reads TGTGCCAGCAGCGAATTGGGGGAGGAGCAGTACTTC. Its protein product is CASSELGEEQYF.

This clonotype was detected many times. V gene TRBV5-1 combines with J gene TRBJ2-1; 11 bases line up with TRBD1. This CDR3 has 14 amino acids. Germline CDR1 is SGHRS and CDR2 is YFSETQ. V lost 6 bases and J lost 5; bases outside the gene matches: 4. CDR3 nucleotide sequence: TGCGCCAGCATCCCGGGACAGGGGGACAATGAGCAGTTCTTC. Translated: CASIPGQGDNEQFF.

This clonotype was seen ten or more times. The chain recombines TRBV11-3 with TRBJ2-7, with D tentatively TRBD2 (6 bases). Trimming removed 3 bases at V and 7 bases at J, with 19 bases between. The CDR3 has 15 amino acids. CDR1 and CDR2 (germline): SGHNT, YENEEA. The CDR3 DNA follows: TGTGCCAGCAGCTTGCCGGGACTTCAAGGTGGTGAGCAGTACTTC. Its translation is CASSLPGLQGGEQYF.

V is TRBV4-2 and J is TRBJ2-5; 11 bases align to TRBD2. J was trimmed by 2 bases and V by 3 bases; bases with no gene match: 2. Germline CDR1 LGHNA, CDR2 YNFKEQ. The CDR3 consists of 15 residues. CDR3 DNA: TGTGCCAGCAGCCAGGTAGCGGGAGGGCAAGAGACCCAGTACTTC. As protein: CASSQVAGGQETQYF.

The V gene is TRBV30, the J gene TRBJ2-2; 7 positions agree with TRBD2. CDR3 length equals 15 residues. The ends lost 0 bases at V and 6 bases at J; junction bases unmatched: 7. Germline V gives CDR1 GTSNPN, CDR2 SVGIG (reference sequence). CDR3 amino acids: CAWSVGGSMPGELFF. Written as DNA, the CDR3 is TGTGCCTGGAGTGTAGGCGGGAGCATGCCCGGGGAGCTGTTTTTT.

At least ten counts were recorded for this clonotype. The rearrangement joins TRBV18 to TRBJ1-1; D is possibly TRBD1 (6 bases). The CDR3 runs 17 residues. Germline V gene lookup returns CDR1 KGHSH and CDR2 LQKENI. Trimming removed 0 bases at V and 3 bases at J, with 17 bases between. As DNA, the CDR3 is TGTGCCAGCTCACCACCGTGGGGGGCCCGCGAGGACACTGAAGCTTTCTTT. Its translation: CASSPPWGAREDTEAFF.

This clonotype has at least ten counts. J is TRBJ2-7 and V is TRBV30; 7 positions match TRBD1. Trimming took 3 bases from V and 7 from J; bases not matched to a gene: 6. From germline, CDR1 is GTSNPN and CDR2 SVGIG (reference sequence). The CDR3 runs 12 residues. CDR3 DNA: TGTGCCTGGAGGGATAACAGGGGAGAGCAGTACTTC. Translating it yields CAWRDNRGEQYF.

This clonotype was counted ten times or more. The chain is built from TRBV5-1 and TRBJ2-1, with 7 bases aligning to TRBD2. The CDR3 totals 17 residues. Germline V CDR1 and CDR2: SGHRS, YFSETQ. V dropped 7 bases and J dropped 4; count of bases not matched to a gene: 17. The CDR3 region is CASCLTVSGNGYNEQFF. In DNA form, the CDR3 reads TGCGCCAGCTGCCTAACAGTCAGCGGGAATGGGTACAATGAGCAGTTCTTC.

Many counts were recorded for this clonotype. The chain has TRBV28 and TRBJ2-1; TRBD2 matches 12 bases. The CDR3 contains 15 residues. The germline V gene has CDR1 MDHEN and CDR2 SYDVKM. V lost 6 bases, J lost 7 bases, and 7 bases stayed unmatched. Here the CDR3 reads CASRGLAGNANEQFF. The CDR3, as DNA: TGTGCCAGCAGGGGACTAGCGGGCAACGCGAATGAGCAGTTCTTC.

This clonotype has ten or more counts. The V and J genes are TRBV27 and TRBJ1-1; no firm D call. The CDR3 sequence is 13 residues long. V gave up 5 bases and J gave up 0 bases, with 7 bases separating them. Per germline, CDR1 MNHEY and CDR2 SMNVEV (reference sequence). The CDR3 DNA reads as TGTGCCAGCAGTATCTTCATGAACACTGAAGCTTTCTTT. Its protein product is CASSIFMNTEAFF.

CDR3 loop: CASSQSRGTSPLHF. The CDR3, as DNA: TGTGCCAGCAGCCAATCCAGGGGGACTTCACCCCTCCACTTT. The chain uses TRBV14 and TRBJ1-6; TRBD1 agrees at 7 bases. The CDR3 spans 14 residues. V lost 2 bases to trimming and J lost 9 bases; unmatched junction nucleotides: 4. Per the germline V gene, CDR1 is SGHDN and CDR2 is FVKESK.

This clonotype was counted many times. The genes are TRBV27 and TRBJ2-5; TRBD2 agrees at 13 bases. This CDR3 has 20 amino acids. Germline V gene sequence: CDR1 MNHEY, CDR2 SMNVEV (reference sequence). Trimming cost V 4 bases and J 0 bases; bases outside gene matches: 14. CDR3 DNA: TGTGCCAGCAGTTCGAATCAGGGACTAGCGGGACAAAGGTACCAAGAGACCCAGTACTTC. It is translated as CASSSNQGLAGQRYQETQYF.

This clonotype showed up just a few times. The chain joins TRBV7-3 to TRBJ2-2, with 7 nucleotides matching TRBD1. V dropped 2 bases and J dropped 4; count of bases not matched to a gene: 13. The CDR3 has 18 amino acids. CDR1 and CDR2 from the germline V gene are SGHTA and FQGTGA. CDR3 amino acids: CASSLLPQGLSGTGELFF. CDR3 DNA sequence: TGTGCCAGCAGCTTACTCCCACAGGGGCTTTCGGGCACCGGGGAGCTGTTTTTT.

Many counts were recorded for this clonotype. The genes are TRBV20-1 and TRBJ2-1; D is undetermined. The ends were cut back, 4 bases at V and 0 bases at J, with 10 bases in the middle. The CDR3 consists of 14 residues. Germline V gene data show CDR1 as DFQATT and CDR2 as SNEGSKA (reference sequence). CDR3 DNA: TGCAGTGCTACGGACGAGAGCTCCTACAATGAGCAGTTCTTC. Translated: CSATDESSYNEQFF.

This clonotype was counted at least ten times. The chain is built from TRBV6-2 or TRBV6-3 and TRBJ2-7, with TRBD2 matching over 10 bases. Germline V gene lookup returns CDR1 MNHEY and CDR2 SVGEGT. The CDR3 has 17 residues. J was trimmed by 4 bases and V by 2 bases; bases with no gene match: 11. The CDR3 nucleotides are TGTGCCAGCAGTTACCCCACTAGCGGGATTAGTCGGTACGAGCAGTACTTC. It encodes CASSYPTSGISRYEQYF.

In this sample, this clonotype turned up many times. This rearrangement joins TRBV5-1 to TRBJ2-1; tentative D call: TRBD2 (5 bases). The V gene lost 6 bases and the J gene lost 5 bases, with 15 bases spanning the gap. In germline, CDR1 is SGHRS, CDR2 YFSETQ. CDR3 length: 14 amino acids. The CDR3 here is CASTSSYVDNEQFF. The DNA for the CDR3 is TGCGCCAGCACATCTAGCTACGTAGACAATGAGCAGTTCTTC.